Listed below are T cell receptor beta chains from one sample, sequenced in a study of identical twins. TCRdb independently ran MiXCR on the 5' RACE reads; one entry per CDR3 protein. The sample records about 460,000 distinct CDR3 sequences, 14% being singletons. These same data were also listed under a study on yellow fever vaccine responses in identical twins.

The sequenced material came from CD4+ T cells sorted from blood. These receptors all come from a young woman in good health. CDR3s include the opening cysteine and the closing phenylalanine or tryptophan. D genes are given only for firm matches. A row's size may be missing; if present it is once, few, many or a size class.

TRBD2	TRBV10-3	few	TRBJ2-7	CAIRATSGREQYF	TGTGCCATCAGGGCGACTAGCGGGAGAGAGCAGTACTTC
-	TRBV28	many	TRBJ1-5	CASNRGTQGQPQHF	TGTGCCAGCAACCGCGGGACCCAAGGTCAGCCCCAGCATTTT
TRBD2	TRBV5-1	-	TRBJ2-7	CASSLASGGAATYEQYF	TGCGCCAGCAGCTTGGCTAGCGGGGGCGCAGCAACCTACGAGCAGTACTTC
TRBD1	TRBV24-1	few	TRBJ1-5	CATSDPGQPNQPQHF	TGTGCCACCAGTGATCCGGGACAGCCCAATCAGCCCCAGCATTTT
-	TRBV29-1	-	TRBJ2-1	CSVFRLGNEQFF	TGCAGCGTTTTTAGACTTGGAAATGAGCAGTTCTTC
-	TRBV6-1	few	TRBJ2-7	CASGGTRDRPYEQYF	TGTGCCAGCGGCGGGACTCGGGACAGACCCTACGAGCAGTACTTC
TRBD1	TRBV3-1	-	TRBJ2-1	CASSQETGFYNEQFF	TGTGCCAGCAGCCAGGAGACAGGGTTCTACAATGAGCAGTTCTTC
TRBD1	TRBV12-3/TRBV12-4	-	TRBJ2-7	CASSPVAGGTEQYF	TGTGCCAGCAGCCCTGTTGCAGGGGGAACCGAGCAGTACTTC
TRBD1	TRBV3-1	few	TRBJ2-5	CASSQIPGQGVQETQYF	TGTGCCAGCAGCCAGATCCCGGGACAGGGGGTACAAGAGACCCAGTACTTC
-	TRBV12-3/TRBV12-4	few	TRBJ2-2	CASRGQVPNTGGLFF	TGTGCCAGCAGAGGACAGGTGCCGAACACCGGGGGGCTGTTTTTT
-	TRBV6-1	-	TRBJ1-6	CASTPGGAAGSPLHF	TGTGCCAGCACCCCGGGGGGGGCGGCGGGTTCACCCCTCCACTTT
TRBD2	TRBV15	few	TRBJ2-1	CATSTPPPRGGSYNEQFF	TGTGCCACCAGCACCCCTCCCCCCCGGGGGGGCTCCTACAATGAGCAGTTCTTC
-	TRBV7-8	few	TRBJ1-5	CASSVGQNNQPQHF	TGTGCCAGCAGCGTGGGTCAGAACAATCAGCCCCAGCATTTT
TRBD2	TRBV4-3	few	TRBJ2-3	CASSQDRDSGRAFRTDTQYF	TGCGCCAGCAGCCAAGATCGAGATAGCGGGAGGGCTTTTCGCACAGATACGCAGTATTTT
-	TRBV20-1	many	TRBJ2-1	CSARVLLYNEQFF	TGCAGTGCTAGGGTTCTCCTATACAATGAGCAGTTCTTC
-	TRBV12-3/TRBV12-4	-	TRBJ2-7	CASSLFGDYEQYF	TGTGCCAGCAGTTTATTCGGGGACTACGAGCAGTACTTC
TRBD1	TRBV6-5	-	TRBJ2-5	CASSYLGTGGQETQYF	TGTGCCAGCAGTTATTTAGGGACAGGGGGCCAAGAGACCCAGTACTTC
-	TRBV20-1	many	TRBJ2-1	CSARGKAGPYNEQFF	TGCAGTGCTAGAGGCAAGGCGGGACCCTACAATGAGCAGTTCTTC
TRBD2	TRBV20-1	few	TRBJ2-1	CSARNIIAGPYNEQFF	TGCAGTGCTAGAAACATTATAGCGGGTCCGTACAATGAGCAGTTCTTC
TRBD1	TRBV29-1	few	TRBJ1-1	CSVENFRGGAFF	TGCAGCGTTGAAAACTTCAGGGGGGGAGCTTTCTTT
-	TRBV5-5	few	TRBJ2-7	CASSLGWVSYEQYF	TGTGCCAGCAGCCTCGGGTGGGTTTCCTACGAGCAGTACTTC
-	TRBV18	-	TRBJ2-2	CASSNSGELFF	TGTGCCAGCTCAAACAGCGGGGAGCTGTTTTTT
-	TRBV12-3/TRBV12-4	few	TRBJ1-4	CASRISGVNEKLFF	TGTGCCAGCAGGATTTCAGGGGTTAATGAAAAACTGTTTTTT
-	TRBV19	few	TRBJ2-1	CASSIADSPVLNEQFF	TGTGCCAGTAGTATAGCGGACTCACCAGTCCTTAATGAGCAGTTCTTC
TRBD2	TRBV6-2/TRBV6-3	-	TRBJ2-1	CASTGTSGRAYNEQFF	TGTGCCAGCACAGGGACTAGCGGGAGGGCGTACAATGAGCAGTTCTTC
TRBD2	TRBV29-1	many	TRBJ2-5	CSVEGTTSGTETQYF	TGCAGCGTTGAAGGGACGACTAGCGGGACGGAGACCCAGTACTTC
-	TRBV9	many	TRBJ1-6	CASSVAHNSPLHF	TGTGCCAGCAGCGTGGCGCATAATTCACCCCTCCACTTT
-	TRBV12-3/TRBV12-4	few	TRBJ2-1	CASRGVYLYNEQFF	TGTGCCAGCAGGGGGGTCTACCTCTACAATGAGCAGTTCTTC
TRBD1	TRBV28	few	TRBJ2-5	CASSLRGRGTQYF	TGTGCCAGCAGTTTGAGGGGGCGAGGGACCCAGTACTTC
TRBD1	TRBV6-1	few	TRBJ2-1	CASSPLGQGRSPYNEQFF	TGTGCCAGCAGCCCCTTAGGACAGGGCCGATCCCCCTACAATGAGCAGTTCTTC
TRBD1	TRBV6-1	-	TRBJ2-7	CASADRVHEQYF	TGTGCCAGCGCGGACAGGGTCCACGAGCAGTACTTC
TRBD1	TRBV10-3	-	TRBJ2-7	CATEKTGGEYEQYF	TGTGCCACGGAAAAGACAGGGGGGGAATACGAGCAGTACTTC
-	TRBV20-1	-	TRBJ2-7	CSASLAGPVSYEQYF	TGCAGTGCTAGCCTGGCAGGCCCGGTTTCCTACGAGCAGTACTTC
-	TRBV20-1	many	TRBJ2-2	CSARAAASNTGELFF	TGCAGTGCTAGAGCCGCAGCCTCGAACACCGGGGAGCTGTTTTTT
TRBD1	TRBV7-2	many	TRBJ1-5	CASSLRGEQPQHF	TGTGCCAGCAGCCTCAGGGGGGAGCAGCCCCAGCATTTT
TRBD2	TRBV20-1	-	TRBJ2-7	CSAHPPSPAGGWDEQYF	TGCAGTGCACACCCTCCTTCCCCGGCGGGAGGTTGGGACGAGCAGTACTTC
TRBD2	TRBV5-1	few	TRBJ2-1	CASSLGGGANEQFF	TGCGCCAGCAGCTTGGGCGGGGGGGCCAATGAGCAGTTCTTC
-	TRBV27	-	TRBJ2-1	CASSLRLANEQFF	TGTGCCAGCAGTTTAAGGCTAGCCAATGAGCAGTTCTTC
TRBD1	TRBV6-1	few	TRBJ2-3	CASSRGGSADTQYF	TGTGCCAGCAGTAGAGGGGGCTCGGCCGATACGCAGTATTTT
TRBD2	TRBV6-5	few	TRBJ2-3	CASSYSMLAGQRDTQYF	TGTGCCAGCAGTTACTCGATGCTAGCGGGACAACGAGATACGCAGTATTTT
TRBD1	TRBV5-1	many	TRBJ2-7	CASSTGQGAAYEQYF	TGCGCCAGCAGCACGGGACAGGGGGCCGCCTACGAGCAGTACTTC
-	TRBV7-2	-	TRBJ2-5	CASSLEGAQTQYF	TGTGCCAGCAGCTTAGAAGGGGCCCAGACCCAGTACTTC
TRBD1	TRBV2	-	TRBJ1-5	CASSGDRVNQPQHF	TGTGCCAGCTCTGGGGACAGGGTTAATCAGCCCCAGCATTTT
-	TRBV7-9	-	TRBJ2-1	CASSLTRDEQFF	TGTGCCAGCAGCCTAACCAGGGATGAGCAGTTCTTC
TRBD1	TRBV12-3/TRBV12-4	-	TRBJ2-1	CASSGQGGINNEQFF	TGTGCCAGCAGCGGACAGGGCGGAATTAACAATGAGCAGTTCTTC
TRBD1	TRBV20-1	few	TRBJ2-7	CSARPPDRAPYEQYF	TGCAGTGCTAGACCCCCCGACAGGGCACCCTACGAGCAGTACTTC
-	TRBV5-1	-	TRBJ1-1	CASSGGQDATEAFF	TGCGCCAGCAGCGGGGGGCAAGACGCCACTGAAGCTTTCTTT
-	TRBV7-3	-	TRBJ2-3	CASSFVGFRTHTDTQYF	TGTGCCAGCAGCTTTGTTGGGTTTCGCACACACACAGATACGCAGTATTTT